The clone carrying this T cell receptor beta chain was counted once. The antigen is undetermined. The sample is drawn from a study of CD8 T cells in Susac syndrome. RNA amounts of about 0.45 to 1 ug underwent reverse transcription with random hexamers. Amplification of TCR beta CDR3 across 54 Vbeta and 13 Jbeta was performed with immunoSEQ multiplex PCR. TCRdb redid the calling of the immunoSEQ multiplex PCR reads with MiXCR, one entry per CDR3 protein. The sample has some 120,000 distinct CDR3 sequences; approximately 94% are singletons. V was shortened by 0 bases and J by 1 base, with 14 bases between the two germline ends. The CDR3 spans 16 residues. Germline CDR1 reads DFQATT; CDR2 reads SNEGSKA (reference sequence). Study-wide results and caveats: Individuals included in the TCR sequencing and HLA analysis were acknowledged by the study to be relatively few in number.

High-throughput TCR beta sequencing covered peripheral CD8+ and CD4+ T cells. Negative isolation was used for CD8+ and CD4+ T cells and FACS enrichment for TEMRA cells. This TCR was sampled from a human donor with multiple sclerosis. The sequenced sample was CD4+ T cells from PBMCs. The chain has TRBV20-1 and TRBJ2-3, with TRBD2 as a possible D gene (7 bases). The CDR3 nucleotides read TGCAGTGCTAGAGATTCGTGGGGGGGCCGCACAGATACGCAGTATTTT. It translates to CSARDSWGGRTDTQYF.